This T cell receptor (beta chain) was retrieved from a study of metastatic and nonmetastatic thyroid tumors (dated by TCRdb to between 2020 and 2021). About the study as a whole: For patients with malignant and with benign thyroid disease, the researchers compared repertoires between peripheral blood samples and tumor or nodule tissue samples. General findings and caveats noted by the study authors: TCR beta diversity was reported as significantly higher in malignant tumors than in benign nodules, in both blood and tumor samples.

None of the patients had been given any treatment before thyroid surgery. Using T-cell receptor beta sequencing, the study looked back at clinical samples from patients collected from the early 2010s to the late 2010s. The library was made by PCR. The sequencer listed for this sample is Illumina HiSeq 4000. The TCR beta-chain CDR3 region of each patient was profiled by high-throughput sequencing. The study's own analysis went as follows. A classifier to discriminate distant-metastatic papillary thyroid cancer patients was built from CDR3 differences across clinicopathological groups. To measure repertoire diversity the researchers used the Shannon index, while the Morisita-Horn index served to gauge how similar the tumor and blood repertoires were. Starting from the raw public reads, TCRdb applied fastp trimming at Q25, assembled clones with MiXCR and retained in-frame beta chains. For this entry, the V and J calls and clone size follow TCRdb and not the study's own pipeline. A total of thousands of clones appear in this sample, roughly 35% of them only once. Less than 60% of the sample is held by the ten biggest clonotypes.

Concerning this clone itself: It lacks a known antigen. Base qualities are not at hand, and no much larger clone is one base apart.

V is clipped by 2 bases and J by 7 bases, and the sequence between their germline boundaries is 8 bases long. According to the germline V gene (reference sequence), CDR1 reads GTSNPN and CDR2 reads SVGIG. From its cysteine to its phenylalanine, the CDR3 spans 12 amino acids. Only the CDR3 portion is preserved as DNA: 36 bases, with reading frame beginning at the first base. The sequence was collected from a male donor with papillary thyroid cancer or a benign thyroid nodule (not recorded which). Some clones in this sample may be carry-over from other donors' samples. The sequenced sample consisted of adjacent normal tissue. The V and J segments used are TRBV30 and TRBJ1-4, with TRBD1 perhaps the D gene, on 5 matching bases. The nucleotide sequence is given as TGTGCCTGGAGTCCAACAGGTGAAAAACTGTTTTTT. Its translation is CAWSPTGEKLFF.